The TCR beta chain described here comes from a study of beta chain features in type 1 diabetes. The wider study: Age, gender, cell numbers and subset yield matched between patients and controls. All of the samples together had roughly 98 million sorted cells examined. Study-wide points: The naive, central memory and Treg TCRB repertoires looked more alike in patients than they did in healthy donors. Within each of all four CD4+ subsets, Type 1 diabetes patients had TCRB CDR3s that were moderately but significantly shorter. There were fewer insertions and more deletions at the VDJ junctions of type 1 diabetes patients.

Germline values: CDR1 SGHRS, CDR2 YFSETQ. V shed 8 bases, J shed 3 bases, and the junction held 13 bases outside the gene matches. The CDR3 has 15 residues. Turning to this clone: Its antigen remains unidentified.

What was sequenced were expressed TCRB transcripts, since all of the isolated RNA had been reverse transcribed. This table comes from immunoSEQ multiplex PCR, and its TCRdb copy is limited to in-frame clones, with some not included. The table lists 500,000 to 800,000 clones, around 12% of them singletons. The receptor was isolated from a man aged 25 to 45 with type 1 diabetes. The V and J genes are TRBV5-1 and TRBJ2-5, with TRBD1 identical over 7 bases. Specimen: naive CD4+ T cells from blood. The CDR3 loop reads CASSFPGQWKETQYF. In DNA, the CDR3 is TGCGCCAGTTCCTTTCCGGGACAGTGGAAAGAGACCCAGTACTTC.